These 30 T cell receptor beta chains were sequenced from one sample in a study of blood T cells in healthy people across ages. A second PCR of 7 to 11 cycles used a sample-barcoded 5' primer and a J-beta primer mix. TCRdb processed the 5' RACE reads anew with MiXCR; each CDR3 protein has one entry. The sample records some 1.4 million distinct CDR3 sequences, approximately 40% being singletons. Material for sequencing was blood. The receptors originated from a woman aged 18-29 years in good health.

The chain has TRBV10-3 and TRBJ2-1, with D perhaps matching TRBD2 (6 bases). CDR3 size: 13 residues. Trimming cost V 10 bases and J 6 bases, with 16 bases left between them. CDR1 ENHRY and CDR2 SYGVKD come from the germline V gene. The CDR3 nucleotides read TGTGCCACCGTGGAGGGTCCCTTCAATGAGCAGTTCTTC. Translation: CATVEGPFNEQFF.

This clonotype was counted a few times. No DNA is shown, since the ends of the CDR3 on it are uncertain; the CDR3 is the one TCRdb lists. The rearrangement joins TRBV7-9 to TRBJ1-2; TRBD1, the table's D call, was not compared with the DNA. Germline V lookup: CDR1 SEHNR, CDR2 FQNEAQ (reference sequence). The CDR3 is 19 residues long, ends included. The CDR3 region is CASSLVSFGAGQTISGYTF.

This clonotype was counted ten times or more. In nucleotides, the CDR3 is TGTGCCAGCAGCCTTGACAGGGCTGGGAAGCAGTTCTTC. It yields the protein CASSLDRAGKQFF. V and J are TRBV3-1 and TRBJ2-1; 7 bases map to TRBD1. Per the germline V gene, CDR1 is LGHDT and CDR2 is YNNKEL (reference sequence). The CDR3 covers 13 residues. Trimming at V came to 4 bases and at J to 11 bases, leaving 8 bases not matched to a gene.

CDR3 nucleotides: TGTGCCAGCAGCGCTAGCGGGGCCTCCTACAATGAGCAGTACTTC. This sequence encodes CASSASGASYNEQYF. This chain uses TRBV9 with TRBJ2-5; 9 bases line up with TRBD2. CDR1 is SGDLS, CDR2 YYNGEE, per germline. With V trimmed by 3 bases and J by 11 bases, 14 bases remained unmatched. The CDR3 spans 15 residues.

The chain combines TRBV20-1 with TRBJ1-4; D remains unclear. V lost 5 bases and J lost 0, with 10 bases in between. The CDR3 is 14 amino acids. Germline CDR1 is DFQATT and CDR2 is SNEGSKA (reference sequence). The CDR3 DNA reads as TGCAGTGCTCAGCCCGAGGCAACTAATGAAAAACTGTTTTTT. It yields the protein CSAQPEATNEKLFF.

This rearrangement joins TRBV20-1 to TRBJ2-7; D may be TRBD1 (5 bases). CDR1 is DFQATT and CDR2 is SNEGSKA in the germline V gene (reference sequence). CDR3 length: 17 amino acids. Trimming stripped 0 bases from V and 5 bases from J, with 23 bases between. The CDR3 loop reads CSARDPPQGGFLDEQYF. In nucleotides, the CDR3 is TGCAGTGCTAGAGATCCCCCCCAGGGTGGGTTTTTAGACGAGCAGTACTTC.

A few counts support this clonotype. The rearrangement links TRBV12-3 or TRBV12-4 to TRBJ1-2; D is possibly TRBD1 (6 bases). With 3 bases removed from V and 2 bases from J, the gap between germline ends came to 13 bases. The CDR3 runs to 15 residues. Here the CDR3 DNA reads TGTGCCAGCAGTTTTTCCGGGGGCGGGAACTATGGCTACACCTTC. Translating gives CASSFSGGGNYGYTF.

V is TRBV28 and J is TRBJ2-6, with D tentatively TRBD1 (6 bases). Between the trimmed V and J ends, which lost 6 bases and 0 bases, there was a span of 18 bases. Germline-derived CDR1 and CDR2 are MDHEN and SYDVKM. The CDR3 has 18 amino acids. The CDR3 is CASRGDTRAPSGANVLTF. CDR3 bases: TGTGCCAGCAGAGGGGACACTCGGGCTCCCTCTGGGGCCAACGTCCTGACTTTC.

CDR3 DNA: TGTGCCTGGAAAACTCCAGGGCAAGAGACCCAGTACTTC. It is translated as CAWKTPGQETQYF. The chain carries TRBV30 and TRBJ2-5, with a weak D call TRBD1 (5 bases). Trimming took 4 bases from V and 2 from J, leaving 11 bases between them. Germline assignment: CDR1 GTSNPN and CDR2 SVGIG (reference sequence). The CDR3 has 13 amino acids.

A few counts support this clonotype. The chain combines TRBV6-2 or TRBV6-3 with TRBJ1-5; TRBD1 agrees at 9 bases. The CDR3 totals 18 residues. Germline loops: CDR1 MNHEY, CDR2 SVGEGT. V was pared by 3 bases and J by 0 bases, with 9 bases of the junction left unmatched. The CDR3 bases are TGTGCCAGCAGTTATACGGGACAGGGACCAAATAGCAATCAGCCCCAGCATTTT. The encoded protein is CASSYTGQGPNSNQPQHF.

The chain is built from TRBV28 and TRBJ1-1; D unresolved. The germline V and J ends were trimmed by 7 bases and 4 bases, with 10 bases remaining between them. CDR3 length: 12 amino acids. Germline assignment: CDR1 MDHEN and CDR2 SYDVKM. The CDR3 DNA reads TGTGCCAGCAAGTGGTCGGCCACTGAAGCTTTCTTT. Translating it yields CASKWSATEAFF.

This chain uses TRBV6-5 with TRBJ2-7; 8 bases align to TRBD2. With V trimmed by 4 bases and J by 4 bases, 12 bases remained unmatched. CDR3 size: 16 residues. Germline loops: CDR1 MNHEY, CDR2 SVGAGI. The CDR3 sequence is CASSFQGASGPYEQYF. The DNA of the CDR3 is TGTGCCAGCAGTTTCCAAGGGGCTAGCGGGCCATACGAGCAGTACTTC.

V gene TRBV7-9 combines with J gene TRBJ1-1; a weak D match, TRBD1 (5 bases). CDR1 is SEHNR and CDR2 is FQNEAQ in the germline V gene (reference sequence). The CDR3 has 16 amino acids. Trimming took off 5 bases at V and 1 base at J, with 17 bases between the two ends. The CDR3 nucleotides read TGTGCCAGCAGCCCAATGATAGGGGCAGCGAACACTGAAGCTTTCTTT. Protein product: CASSPMIGAANTEAFF.

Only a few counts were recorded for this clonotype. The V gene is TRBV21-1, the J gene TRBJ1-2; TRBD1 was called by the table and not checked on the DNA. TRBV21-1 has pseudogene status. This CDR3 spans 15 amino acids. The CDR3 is CASSKEPLGNYGYTF. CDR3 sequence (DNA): TGTGCCAGCAGCAAAGAACCCCTGGGGAACTATGGCTACACCTTC.

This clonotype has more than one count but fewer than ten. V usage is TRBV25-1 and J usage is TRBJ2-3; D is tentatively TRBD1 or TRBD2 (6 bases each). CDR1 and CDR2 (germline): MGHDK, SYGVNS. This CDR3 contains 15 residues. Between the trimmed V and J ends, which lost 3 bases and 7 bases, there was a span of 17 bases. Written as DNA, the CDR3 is TGTGCCAGCAGTGACCCAGGACGGGGGCGGAATACGCAGTATTTT. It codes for CASSDPGRGRNTQYF.

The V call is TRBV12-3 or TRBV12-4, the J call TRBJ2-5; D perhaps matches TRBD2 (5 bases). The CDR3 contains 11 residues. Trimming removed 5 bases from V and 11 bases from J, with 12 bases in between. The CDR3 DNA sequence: TGTGCCAGCAGTACGGGGTTAAGGCAGTACTTC. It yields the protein CASSTGLRQYF.

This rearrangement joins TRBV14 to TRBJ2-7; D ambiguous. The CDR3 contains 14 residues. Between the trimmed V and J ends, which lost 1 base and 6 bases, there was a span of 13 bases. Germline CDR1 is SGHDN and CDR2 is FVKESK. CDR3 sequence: CASSQAYVVSEQYF. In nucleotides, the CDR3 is TGTGCCAGCAGCCAAGCCTATGTGGTCAGCGAGCAGTACTTC.

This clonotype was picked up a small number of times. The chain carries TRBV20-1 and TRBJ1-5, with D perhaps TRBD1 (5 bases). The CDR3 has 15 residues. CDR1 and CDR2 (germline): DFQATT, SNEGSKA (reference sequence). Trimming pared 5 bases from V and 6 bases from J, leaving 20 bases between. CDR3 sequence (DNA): TGCAGTGCTCGGGACTCGGAGGGGTCGGTTCAGCCCCAGCATTTT. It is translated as CSARDSEGSVQPQHF.

This CDR3 is CATSEGPRGPNTGELFF. CDR3 nucleotide sequence: TGTGCCACCAGTGAGGGCCCGAGGGGCCCGAACACCGGGGAGCTGTTTTTT. This sequence joins TRBV24-1 and TRBJ2-2; the D gene could be TRBD1 or TRBD2 (5 bases each). Per the germline V gene, CDR1 is KGHDR and CDR2 is SFDVKD. V was cut by 4 bases and J by 0 bases, with 14 bases left in between. The CDR3 runs to 17 residues.

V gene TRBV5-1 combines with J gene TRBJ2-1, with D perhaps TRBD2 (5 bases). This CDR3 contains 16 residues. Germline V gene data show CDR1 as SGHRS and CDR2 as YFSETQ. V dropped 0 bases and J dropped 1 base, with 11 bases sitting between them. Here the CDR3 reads CASSLGGYDSYNEQFF. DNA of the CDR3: TGCGCCAGCAGCTTGGGAGGGTACGATTCCTACAATGAGCAGTTCTTC.

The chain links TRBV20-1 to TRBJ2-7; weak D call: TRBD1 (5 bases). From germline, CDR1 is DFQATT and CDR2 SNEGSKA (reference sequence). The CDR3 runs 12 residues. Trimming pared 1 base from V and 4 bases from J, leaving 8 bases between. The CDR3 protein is CSARVRQYEQYF. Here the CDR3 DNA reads TGCAGTGCTAGAGTGCGACAGTACGAGCAGTACTTC.

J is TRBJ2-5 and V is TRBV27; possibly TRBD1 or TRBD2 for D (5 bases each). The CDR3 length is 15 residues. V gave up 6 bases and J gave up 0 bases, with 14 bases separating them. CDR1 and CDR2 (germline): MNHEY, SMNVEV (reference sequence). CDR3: CASSPLRGHQETQYF. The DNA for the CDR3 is TGTGCCAGCAGCCCACTACGGGGCCACCAAGAGACCCAGTACTTC.

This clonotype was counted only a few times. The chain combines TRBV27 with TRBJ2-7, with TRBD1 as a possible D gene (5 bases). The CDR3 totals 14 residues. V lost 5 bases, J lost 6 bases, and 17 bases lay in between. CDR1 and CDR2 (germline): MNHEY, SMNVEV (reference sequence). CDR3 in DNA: TGTGCCAGCAGTGTAGCAGGGTTGCCGGGCGAGCAGTACTTC. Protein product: CASSVAGLPGEQYF.

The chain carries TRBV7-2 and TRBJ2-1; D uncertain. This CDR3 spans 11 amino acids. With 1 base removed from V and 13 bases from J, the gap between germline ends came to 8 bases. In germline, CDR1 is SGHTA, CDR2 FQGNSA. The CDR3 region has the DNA TGTGCCAGCAGCTTAGAAGGAACCCAGTTCTTC. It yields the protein CASSLEGTQFF. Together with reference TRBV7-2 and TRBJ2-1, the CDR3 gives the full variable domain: GAGVSQSPSNKVTEKGKDVELRCDPISGHTALYWYRQSLGQGLEFLIYFQGNSAPDKSGLPSDRFSAERTGGSVSTLTIQRTQQEDSAVYLCASSLEGTQFFGPGTRLTVL.

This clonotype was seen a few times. CDR3 in amino acids: CASSLVGIANTGELFF. CDR3 sequence (DNA): TGTGCCAGCAGCTTAGTAGGGATCGCGAACACCGGGGAGCTGTTTTTT. The chain links TRBV7-3 to TRBJ2-2; no firm D call. The CDR3 covers 16 residues. Trimming took 2 bases from V and 0 from J, leaving 10 bases between them. CDR1 is SGHTA, CDR2 FQGTGA, per germline.

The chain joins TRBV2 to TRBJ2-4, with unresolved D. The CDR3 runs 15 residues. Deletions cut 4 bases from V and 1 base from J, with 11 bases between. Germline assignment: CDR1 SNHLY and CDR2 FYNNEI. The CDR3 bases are TGTGCCAGCAGTGTGGGCAGCCCCGCCAAAAACATTCAGTACTTC. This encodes CASSVGSPAKNIQYF.

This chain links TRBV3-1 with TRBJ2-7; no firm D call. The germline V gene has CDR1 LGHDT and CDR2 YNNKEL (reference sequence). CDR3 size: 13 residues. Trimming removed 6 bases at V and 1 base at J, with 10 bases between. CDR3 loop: CASRGLESYEQYF. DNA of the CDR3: TGTGCCAGCAGGGGGTTAGAGTCCTACGAGCAGTACTTC.

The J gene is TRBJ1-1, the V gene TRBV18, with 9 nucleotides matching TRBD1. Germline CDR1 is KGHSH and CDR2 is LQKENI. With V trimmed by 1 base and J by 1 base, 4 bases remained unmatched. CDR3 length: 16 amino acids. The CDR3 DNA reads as TGTGCCAGCTCACCACTCCCGGGACAGGGGAACACTGAAGCTTTCTTT. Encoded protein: CASSPLPGQGNTEAFF.

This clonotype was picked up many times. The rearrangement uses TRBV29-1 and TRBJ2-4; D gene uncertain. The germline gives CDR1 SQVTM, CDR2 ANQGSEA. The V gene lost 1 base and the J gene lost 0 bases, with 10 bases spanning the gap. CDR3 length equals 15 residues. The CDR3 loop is CSVEGEPLAKNIQYF. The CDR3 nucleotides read TGCAGCGTTGAAGGGGAACCCCTAGCCAAAAACATTCAGTACTTC.

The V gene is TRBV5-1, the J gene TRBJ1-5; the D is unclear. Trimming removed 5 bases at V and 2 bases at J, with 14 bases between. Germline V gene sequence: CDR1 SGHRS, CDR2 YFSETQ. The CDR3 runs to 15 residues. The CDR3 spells CASSFAASGNQPQHF. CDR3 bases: TGCGCCAGCAGTTTTGCGGCGTCCGGCAATCAGCCCCAGCATTTT.